This T cell receptor (beta chain) is from a study of spatial heterogeneity in lung cancer. Study-wide context: Beta-chain sequences consistently outnumbered alpha-chain sequences in detection. Points from the study as a whole: There were more appearances of ubiquitous expanded tumor TCRs in blood at resection than at follow-up.

Germline V CDR1 and CDR2: KGHDR, SFDVKD. The CDR3 loop spans 14 amino acids. V was pared by 1 base and J by 5 bases, with 9 bases between. Time point described: sample taken at primary tumor resection. No cell sorting; template was whole RNA from tumor, lung tissue or PBMC. A word on this clonotype: Its specificity is unknown.

TCRdb reanalysed the 5' RACE reads using MiXCR and keeps one entry per CDR3 protein. This repertoire shows tens of thousands of distinct CDR3 sequences, about 14% found once; its top ten account for 6.5% to 7.5%. The chain links TRBV24-1 to TRBJ2-3; possibly TRBD1 for D (5 bases). The TCR sequence derives from a male donor with early-stage non-small cell lung cancer. The material sequenced was PBMCs, taken at surgery. The CDR3 region has the DNA TGTGCCACCAGTGATTTTAGAGACAGAGATACGCAGTATTTT. As protein: CATSDFRDRDTQYF.